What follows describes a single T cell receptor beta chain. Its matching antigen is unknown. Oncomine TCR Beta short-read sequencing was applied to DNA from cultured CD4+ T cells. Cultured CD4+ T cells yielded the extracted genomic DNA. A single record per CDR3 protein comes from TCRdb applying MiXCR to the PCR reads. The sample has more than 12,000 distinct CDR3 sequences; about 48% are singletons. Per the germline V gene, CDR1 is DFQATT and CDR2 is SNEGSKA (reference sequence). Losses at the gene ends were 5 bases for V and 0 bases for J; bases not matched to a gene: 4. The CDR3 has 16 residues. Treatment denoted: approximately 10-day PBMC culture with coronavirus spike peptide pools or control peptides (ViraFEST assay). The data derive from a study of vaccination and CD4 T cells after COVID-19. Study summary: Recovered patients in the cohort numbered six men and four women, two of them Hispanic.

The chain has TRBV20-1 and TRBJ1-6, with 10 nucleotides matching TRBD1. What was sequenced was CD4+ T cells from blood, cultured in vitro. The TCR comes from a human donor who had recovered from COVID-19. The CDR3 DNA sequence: TGCAGTGCTTCGGACAGGGGGGTCTCCTATAATTCACCCCTCCACTTT. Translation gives CSASDRGVSYNSPLHF.